Listed below are T cell receptor beta chains from one sample, sequenced in a study of cytomegalovirus exposure and HLA in healthy donors. TCRdb keeps only in-frame clones here, not all; method: immunoSEQ multiplex PCR. Altogether 150,000 or so clones are present, roughly 75% being singletons, with the ten largest covering 11%. Sequenced: PBMCs. Source of these receptors: a young man in good health and CMV-seropositive. The CDR3 runs from the conserved cysteine through the conserved F or W. A D gene is named only where the DNA matches it firmly.

D	V	J	CDR3
TRBD1	TRBV19	TRBJ1-2	CASSLRDRGFGYTF
TRBD1	TRBV29-1	TRBJ2-7	CSVLGQGGIQYF
NA	TRBV7-3	TRBJ2-5	CASSPGRQETQYF
NA	TRBV29-1	TRBJ2-7	CSASRGLGYEQYF
TRBD1	TRBV27	TRBJ2-7	CASSGDRGPYEQYF
TRBD1	TRBV9	TRBJ2-7	CASSPVGQGYEQYF
NA	TRBV5-3	TRBJ1-1	CARSLVSSSGRAETEAFF
TRBD1	TRBV6-1	TRBJ1-2	CASSEGTGGAYGYTF
NA	TRBV4-2	TRBJ1-1	CASSQGPGGAWHTEAFF
NA	TRBV30	TRBJ2-7	CAWSRQYEQYF
TRBD2	TRBV19	TRBJ2-5	CASSMEGGLAGRPSQETQYF
NA	TRBV9	TRBJ2-3	CASSVVLGEVGDTQYF
NA	TRBV18	TRBJ2-5	CASSPDSQETQYF
TRBD1	TRBV7-8	TRBJ2-3	CASSTTGEDTQYF
NA	TRBV4-1	TRBJ2-2	CASSHRPPRGAGELFF
NA	TRBV18	TRBJ1-5	CASSPPGSRDNQPQHF
NA	TRBV19	TRBJ1-5	CASSIDEYSNQPQHF
TRBD1	TRBV2	TRBJ1-5	CASRGGTGFQPQHF
NA	TRBV7-9	TRBJ2-3	CASAQDTDTQYF
TRBD2	TRBV5-1	TRBJ2-7	CASRPPGLAPSSEQYF
TRBD2	TRBV27	TRBJ2-7	CASSPSSGESSYEQYF
TRBD1	TRBV2	TRBJ1-1	CASRARQGVGTEAFF
TRBD2	TRBV10-2	TRBJ2-1	CASSVAGHQNEQFF
NA	TRBV15	TRBJ2-7	CATSRGRDNSYEQYF
NA	TRBV4-1	TRBJ2-5	CASSQRAPPADQETQYF
NA	TRBV30	TRBJ1-2	CAWGHYGYTF
NA	TRBV7-9	TRBJ2-5	CASTSPEGAKTQYF
NA	TRBV6-5	TRBJ1-1	CASSPQGMNTEAFF
NA	TRBV29-1	TRBJ2-5	CSVESGGSGETQYF
NA	TRBV7-2	TRBJ2-7	CASSVRDYGYEQYF
NA	TRBV6-1	TRBJ1-1	CANHQLREAFF
NA	TRBV4-1	TRBJ1-1	CASSQRADETMMNTEAFF
NA	TRBV7-9	TRBJ2-7	CASSDKGLASSYEQYF
TRBD1	TRBV7-2	TRBJ1-1	CASSRDRAKRTFF
NA	TRBV2	TRBJ2-1	CASSDGEVMPNEQFF
NA	TRBV5-1	TRBJ2-2	CASARLVSDTGELFF
TRBD1	TRBV7-9	TRBJ2-5	CASSLAGQFQETQYF
TRBD2	TRBV11-2	TRBJ2-2	CASSFAPTSSTGELFF
NA	TRBV5-6	TRBJ1-5	CASSSDRYSNQPQHF
TRBD1	TRBV30	TRBJ2-7	CAWSAQGAGYEQYF
NA	TRBV9	TRBJ2-1	CASSASGLSSSYNEQFF
NA	TRBV7-7	TRBJ1-1	CASSPTSSHTEAFF
NA	TRBV7-8	TRBJ1-4	CASSLHRTRNEKLFF
NA	TRBV6-1	TRBJ2-5	CASQVRTPSSETQYF
NA	TRBV5-1	TRBJ2-7	CASSLTVRETYEQYF
TRBD1	TRBV4-2	TRBJ1-2	CASKWIGQGREGYTF
NA	TRBV7-9	TRBJ1-1	CASSLRLGSTEAFF
TRBD1	TRBV6-6	TRBJ2-7	CASSSRQGAYEQYF
NA	TRBV7-9	TRBJ2-7	CASSPTPGSGEQYF
TRBD1	TRBV5-1	TRBJ2-6	CASSLVGQDGANVLTF
NA	TRBV5-1	TRBJ1-4	CASSLEGTNEKLFF
TRBD1	TRBV29-1	TRBJ2-2	CSVNKRTGDLNTGELFF
NA	TRBV27	TRBJ2-1	CASSGSSYNEQFF